The 7 T cell receptor beta chains given below trace back to one sample, sequenced in a study of blood T cell repertoires in COVID-19. Measured with immunoSEQ multiplex PCR; TCRdb has only the in-frame clones, and not every one. The sample lists around 100,000 clones; 87% were seen once. The sample was peripheral blood. The source of these receptors is a man in his fifties or sixties with acute or convalescent COVID-19.

The J gene is TRBJ2-1, the V gene TRBV10-3; no clear D gene. CDR1 ENHRY and CDR2 SYGVKD come from the germline V gene. V was trimmed by 5 bases and J by 7 bases, leaving 9 bases between them. The length of the CDR3 is 12 residues. The CDR3 loop reads CAISWSGNEQFF. CDR3 in DNA: TGTGCCATCAGTTGGTCCGGGAATGAGCAGTTCTTC.

The chain has TRBV20-1 and TRBJ2-4; 8 bases line up with TRBD1. CDR3 size: 13 residues. Germline V lookup: CDR1 DFQATT, CDR2 SNEGSKA (reference sequence). V shed 3 bases and J 8 bases; nucleotides not matched to a gene: 6. The CDR3 here is CSASQGAVDIQYF. Here the CDR3 DNA reads TGCAGTGCTAGTCAGGGGGCTGTGGACATTCAGTACTTC.

The chain employs TRBV9 and TRBJ2-1; 10 nucleotides align to TRBD2. CDR1 is SGDLS, CDR2 YYNGEE, per germline. CDR3 size: 15 residues. V shed 3 bases and J 3 bases; nucleotides not matched to a gene: 3. The CDR3 region is CASSATSGVYNEQFF. DNA for the CDR3: TGTGCCAGCAGCGCCACTAGCGGGGTCTACAATGAGCAGTTCTTC.

The V call is TRBV6-6, the J call TRBJ2-4, with 12 bases lining up with TRBD1. Looked up from germline, CDR1 is MNHNY and CDR2 is SVGAGI (reference sequence). Losses at the gene ends were 0 bases for V and 14 bases for J; bases not matched to a gene: 8. The CDR3 contains 15 residues. The CDR3 DNA is TGTGCCAGCAGTTACTCGGGGACAGGGGGCGGGGCGAAGTACTTC. Its translation is CASSYSGTGGGAKYF.

The CDR3 loop reads CASSLVAAEQFF. The CDR3 DNA reads TGTGCCAGCAGCTTAGTAGCAGCTGAGCAGTTCTTC. The chain recombines TRBV5-4 with TRBJ2-1; D is uncertain. The CDR3 is 12 residues long. Germline values: CDR1 SGHNT, CDR2 YYREEE (reference sequence). V shed 2 bases and J shed 9 bases, with 9 bases lying between them.

The V call is TRBV5-1, the J call TRBJ2-3, with 7 bases fitting TRBD1. Germline V CDR1 and CDR2: SGHRS, YFSETQ. Trimming removed 3 bases from V and 2 bases from J; junction bases left unmatched: 3. The CDR3 covers 14 residues. The CDR3 nucleotides read TGCGCCAGCAGCTCAGGACAGGCCACAGATACGCAGTATTTT. It codes for CASSSGQATDTQYF.

The J gene is TRBJ1-5, the V gene TRBV2; 11 bases fit TRBD1. Germline V gives CDR1 SNHLY, CDR2 FYNNEI. Germline trimming cut 11 bases from V and 4 bases from J; bases unmatched to any gene: 4. This CDR3 is built from 13 residues. The CDR3 reads CAFGQGANQPQHF. CDR3 nucleotide sequence: TGTGCCTTCGGACAGGGGGCGAATCAGCCCCAGCATTTT.